This T cell receptor (beta chain) was observed in a study of shared T cell receptors in the human thymus. The protocol was immunoSEQ multiplex PCR, while the TCRdb copy is restricted to in-frame clones and leaves out a portion. The sample lists 500,000 to 750,000 clones, roughly 90% seen once, with about 0.01% in the top ten. Per the germline V gene, CDR1 is SGDLS and CDR2 is YYNGEE. V lost 0 bases, J lost 0 bases, and 2 bases stayed unmatched. This CDR3 is 16 amino acids long. Separately, the same data were catalogued under a study of human thymus T cells. That study adds: Healthy Finnish infants undergoing corrective surgery for congenital heart defects provided the donor material. Usage of V and J genes appeared biased in thymic and blood repertoires.

This receptor was taken from a boy under three years old with a congenital heart defect. Input material: thymocytes. The chain employs TRBV9 and TRBJ2-5; 10 bases map to TRBD2. The DNA for the CDR3 is TGTGCCAGCAGCGTAGGGCTAGCGGGAGACCAAGAGACCCAGTACTTC. It codes for CASSVGLAGDQETQYF.